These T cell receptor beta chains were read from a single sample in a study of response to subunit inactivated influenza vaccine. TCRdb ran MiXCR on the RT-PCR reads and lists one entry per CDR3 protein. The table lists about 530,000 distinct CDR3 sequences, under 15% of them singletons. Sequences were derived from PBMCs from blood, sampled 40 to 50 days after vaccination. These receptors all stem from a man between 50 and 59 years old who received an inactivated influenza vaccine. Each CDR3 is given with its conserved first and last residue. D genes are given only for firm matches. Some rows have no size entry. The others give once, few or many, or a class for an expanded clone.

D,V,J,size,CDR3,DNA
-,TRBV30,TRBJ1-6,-,CAWSAARGPINSPLHF,TGTGCCTGGAGTGCAGCGAGGGGACCAATTAATTCACCCCTCCACTTT
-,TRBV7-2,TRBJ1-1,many,CASSLIMGAGTEAFF,TGTGCCAGCAGCTTAATCATGGGGGCAGGCACTGAAGCTTTCTTT
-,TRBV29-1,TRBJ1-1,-,CSVRAEGDAEAFF,TGCAGCGTGAGGGCGGAGGGGGATGCTGAAGCTTTCTTT
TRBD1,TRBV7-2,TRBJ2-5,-,CASSLRDRRQETQYF,TGTGCCAGCAGCTTGAGGGACAGACGCCAAGAGACCCAGTACTTC
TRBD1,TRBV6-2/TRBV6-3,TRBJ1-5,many,CASKQGQGAYQPQHF,TGTGCCAGCAAACAGGGACAGGGGGCCTATCAGCCCCAGCATTTT
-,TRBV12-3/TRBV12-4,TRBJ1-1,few,CAVKGLRIEAFF,TGTGCGGTAAAGGGTTTGAGGATTGAAGCTTTCTTT
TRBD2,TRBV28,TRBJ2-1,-,CASRRLAGGGYNEQFF,TGTGCCAGCAGGAGACTAGCGGGAGGCGGTTACAATGAGCAGTTCTTC
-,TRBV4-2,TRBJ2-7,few,CASSQDQGLRGEQYF,TGTGCCAGCAGCCAAGATCAGGGCTTGAGAGGGGAGCAGTACTTC
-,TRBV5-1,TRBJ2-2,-,CASSLRSSGYTGELFF,TGCGCCAGCAGCTTGCGTTCCAGCGGATACACCGGGGAGCTGTTTTTT
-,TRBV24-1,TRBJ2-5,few,CATSVVTGAVETQYF,TGTGCCACCAGTGTTGTTACGGGAGCTGTGGAGACCCAGTACTTC
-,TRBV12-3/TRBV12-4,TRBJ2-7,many,CASSPRTGTPRGQYF,TGTGCCAGCAGTCCGAGAACCGGGACCCCCAGGGGGCAGTACTTC
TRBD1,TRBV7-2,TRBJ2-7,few,CASSPGQGMVHEQYF,TGTGCCAGCAGCCCCGGACAGGGAATGGTCCACGAGCAGTACTTC
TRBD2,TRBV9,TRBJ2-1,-,CASSVGLAGGGTRYNEQFF,TGTGCCAGCAGCGTAGGGCTAGCGGGAGGGGGCACCCGCTACAATGAGCAGTTCTTC
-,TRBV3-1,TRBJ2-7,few,CASSQHKVGEQYF,TGTGCCAGCAGCCAGCACAAGGTGGGCGAGCAGTACTTC
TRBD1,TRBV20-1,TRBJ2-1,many,CSASAGTATYNEQFF,TGCAGTGCTAGTGCTGGGACAGCAACCTACAATGAGCAGTTCTTC
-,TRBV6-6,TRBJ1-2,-,CASSQGPRGGYTF,TGTGCCAGCAGCCAAGGGCCTCGAGGGGGCTACACCTTC
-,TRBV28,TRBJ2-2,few,CASYPLVLANTGELFF,TGTGCCAGCTACCCGTTGGTGCTCGCGAACACCGGGGAGCTGTTTTTT
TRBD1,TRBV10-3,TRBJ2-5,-,CATGDRGWETQYF,TGTGCCACCGGGGACAGGGGATGGGAGACCCAGTACTTC
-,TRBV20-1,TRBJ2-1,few,CSAPGRLELYNEQFF,TGCAGTGCCCCGGGGAGACTAGAGCTTTACAATGAGCAGTTCTTC
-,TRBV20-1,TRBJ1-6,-,CSARGTEYNSPLHF,TGCAGTGCTAGAGGGACAGAATATAATTCACCCCTCCACTTT